The text below deals with one T cell receptor (beta chain). Its cognate antigen has yet to be identified. The input lacks base qualities; no much larger clone sits a single base away. Trimming costs V 6 bases and J 4 bases, and their ends lie 12 bases apart. The germline V gene (reference sequence) provides CDR1 MNHEY and CDR2 SMNVEV. Reading from cysteine to phenylalanine, the CDR3 counts 13 amino acids. This entry keeps only the CDR3 DNA: 39 bases, framed from base 1. The data originate from a study of blood T cell repertoires in COVID-19 (dated by TCRdb to 2020 to 2022). In the study overall: Samples from collaborators originated in the United States, Italy and Spain and spanned both the acute and convalescent phases of COVID-19. Where available, HLA class I and class II types were taken from metadata supplied by the sample provider and were not determined by assay-based typing. Samples were obtained from the ongoing ImmuneRACE study (first 160 participants) and from some 1,200 subjects provided by 6 global collaborators. A freely available public database, intended as a resource for researchers studying the immune response to SARS-CoV-2, is where the repertoires were released. The material from the prospective study consisted of cDNA or gDNA derived from T cells, B-cell-depleted T cells, or PBMCs. The sample metadata nearly always contained a de-identified subject ID, COVID-19 status, age in years and sex. The dataset comprised deeply sampled blood TCRbeta repertoires from subjects exposed to, actively infected with, or recovered from COVID-19.

The immunoSEQ Assay, a bias-controlled multiplex PCR, was used to amplify TCRbeta CDR3 regions from genomic DNA. On the study's bioinformatics: The number of nucleated cells in each sample was estimated from the amplification of reference gene primers within the assay. To quantify the absolute abundance of each unique TCRbeta CDR3 rearrangement, sequence reads were collapsed and filtered. For each sample, productive Simpson clonality was calculated as the square root of Simpson's diversity index across productive rearrangements. The clones in this table, taken by TCRdb from immuneACCESS, are in-frame only. Not every clone is retained; where verified, under half of the shortfall comes from an unresolved V gene, and the cause of the rest is unknown. The V and J calls and the clone size are those of that table, but D and trimming were determined from the DNA. The sample yields fewer than 350,000 clones; around four fifths were counted once. About 4% of the sample goes to the ten largest clones.

What the work shows at the level of the full study, not this receptor alone: Clinical and demographic metadata were provided uncurated, with the amount varying by source and participant.

Each collaborating institution followed its own protocols to collect whole blood in K2EDTA tubes. For TCRbeta analysis, collaborator samples were shipped as frozen whole blood, as isolated PBMCs, or as DNA extracted from either sample type. The sequencing input was peripheral blood. The sequence derives from a woman aged 45-65 years with active or convalescent COVID-19. The chain joins TRBV27 to TRBJ1-1; tentative D gene TRBD1, with 6 bases matching. The DNA is as follows: TGTGCCAGCAGCCCCTCAGGGGTCACTGAAGCTTTCTTT. Its protein reads: CASSPSGVTEAFF.